The 25 T cell receptor beta chains below come from one sample, sequenced in a study of T cell responses to AZD1222 COVID-19 vaccine. Sequencing was performed with immunoSEQ multiplex PCR; in TCRdb, only in-frame clones are kept and a portion is missing. The profile shows 130,000 to 150,000 clones, around 83% of them singletons. The sample was peripheral blood, taken on day 0 of MenACWY control vaccination. The receptors were gathered from an adult in good health.

The rearrangement uses TRBV19 and TRBJ1-5, with 8 bases fitting TRBD1. Losses at the gene ends were 8 bases for V and 5 bases for J; bases not matched to a gene: 8. The CDR3 totals 14 residues. CDR1 is LNHDA, CDR2 SQIVND, per germline (reference sequence). Written as DNA, the CDR3 is TGTGCCAGTGCCGGGACAGGAGGGTATCAGCCCCAGCATTTT. Encoded protein: CASAGTGGYQPQHF.

V is TRBV18 and J is TRBJ1-2, with TRBD1 identical over 12 bases. The germline gives CDR1 KGHSH, CDR2 LQKENI. Trimming cost V 3 bases and J 8 bases; bases outside gene matches: 16. The CDR3 covers 18 residues. CDR3 nucleotide sequence: TGTGCCAGCTCACCTGTTGGGACAGGGGGCGGTGGGCTTAAAGGCTACACCTTC. It is translated as CASSPVGTGGGGLKGYTF. The variable domain in full, with the rest retrieved from reference TRBV18 and TRBJ1-2, is NAGVMQNPRHLVRRRGQEARLRCSPMKGHSHVYWYRQLPEEGLKFMVYLQKENIIDESGMPKERFSAEFPKEGPSILRIQQVVRGDSAAYFCASSPVGTGGGGLKGYTFGSGTRLTVV.

V usage is TRBV11-2 and J usage is TRBJ1-5; D remains unclear. Trimming cost V 5 bases and J 5 bases, with 13 bases left between them. The CDR3 extends over 14 amino acids. CDR1 and CDR2 (germline): SGHAT, FQNNGV. The CDR3 loop reads CASSLDGRYQPQHF. The CDR3 DNA follows: TGTGCCAGCAGCCTCGACGGAAGGTATCAGCCCCAGCATTTT.

This chain uses TRBV6-5 with TRBJ2-7; no clear D. Germline CDR1 and CDR2: MNHEY and SVGAGI. This CDR3 contains 13 residues. Trimming took 5 bases from V and 7 from J, leaving 15 bases between them. This CDR3 reads CASSPRPTWEQYV. The CDR3 DNA reads as TGTGCCAGCAGTCCCCGGCCCACCTGGGAGCAGTACGTC.

The chain links TRBV9 to TRBJ1-4; 8 bases line up with TRBD1. Trimming took 0 bases from V and 4 from J; bases not matched to a gene: 11. Germline loops: CDR1 SGDLS, CDR2 YYNGEE. The CDR3 contains 18 residues. Here the CDR3 reads CASSVGGGGQGINEKLFF. CDR3 sequence (DNA): TGTGCCAGCAGCGTAGGAGGGGGAGGACAGGGAATTAATGAAAAACTGTTTTTT.

The chain recombines TRBV5-1 with TRBJ2-1; 7 nucleotides align to TRBD2. J was trimmed by 8 bases and V by 0 bases; bases with no gene match: 5. The germline V gene has CDR1 SGHRS and CDR2 YFSETQ. This CDR3 contains 14 residues. The CDR3 nucleotides read TGCGCCAGCAGCTTGGGGGAGGGTGTCGATGAGCAGTTCTTC. This sequence encodes CASSLGEGVDEQFF.

The chain employs TRBV7-7 and TRBJ2-1; maybe TRBD2 (6 bases). Between the trimmed V and J ends, which lost 5 bases and 4 bases, there was a span of 18 bases. Germline assignment: CDR1 SSHAT and CDR2 FNYEAQ (reference sequence). The CDR3 runs to 16 residues. The CDR3 bases are TGTGCCAGCAGCCCCGCCCGGGGAGGCCCATACAATGAGCAGTTCTTC. Translating it yields CASSPARGGPYNEQFF.

This CDR3 reads CASSAPSAFEAFF. In nucleotides, the CDR3 is TGTGCCAGCAGTGCACCTTCGGCCTTTGAAGCTTTCTTT. V and J are TRBV6-2 or TRBV6-3 and TRBJ1-1; no firm D call. The ends were cut back, 5 bases at V and 7 bases at J, with 14 bases in the middle. The CDR3 spans 13 residues. Germline V lookup: CDR1 MNHEY, CDR2 SVGEGT.

The chain links TRBV5-6 to TRBJ1-2; TRBD1 agrees at 7 bases. The germline gives CDR1 SGHDT, CDR2 YYEEEE. J was trimmed by 4 bases and V by 0 bases; bases with no gene match: 6. This CDR3 region has 15 residues. The CDR3 sequence: CASSLVQGGSYGYTF. The CDR3 nucleotides read TGTGCCAGCAGCTTGGTGCAGGGGGGCAGCTATGGCTACACCTTC.

This clone was seen only once. The chain uses TRBV28 and TRBJ2-3; 7 positions match TRBD1. J gave up 2 bases and V 5 bases, and 10 bases lay outside the gene matches. This CDR3 spans 16 amino acids. Germline CDR1 MDHEN, CDR2 SYDVKM. Here the CDR3 DNA reads TGTGCCAGCAGTCGGGATAAGGGGGCCGCCACAGATACGCAGTATTTT. This encodes CASSRDKGAATDTQYF.

The chain is built from TRBV7-8 and TRBJ2-4, with 11 bases that match TRBD2. The V gene's germline CDR1 is SGHVS and CDR2 FQNEAQ. This CDR3 comprises 19 residues. V was pared by 5 bases and J by 5 bases, with 17 bases of the junction left unmatched. The CDR3 is CASSPVVIAGGRGQNIQYF. The CDR3 bases are TGTGCCAGCAGCCCAGTGGTGATAGCGGGGGGGCGGGGTCAAAACATTCAGTACTTC. The full variable domain, completed using reference TRBV7-8 and TRBJ2-4, is GAGVSQSPRYKVAKRGQDVALRCDPISGHVSLFWYQQALGQGPEFLTYFQNEAQLDKSGLPSDRFFAERPEGSVSTLKIQRTQQEDSAVYLCASSPVVIAGGRGQNIQYFGAGTRLSVL.

The chain recombines TRBV3-1 (or the pseudogene TRBV3-2) with TRBJ1-2, with D uncertain. Germline CDR1 is LGHDT and CDR2 is YNNKEL (reference sequence). Trimming took 4 bases from V and 8 from J, leaving 23 bases between them. The CDR3 totals 16 residues. The chain's CDR3 is CASSPLNSPGSRGYTF. The DNA for the CDR3 is TGTGCCAGCAGCCCCTTGAACAGTCCAGGCTCTAGGGGCTACACCTTC.

The rearrangement uses TRBV10-3 and TRBJ1-5; D is unresolved. CDR1 and CDR2 (germline): ENHRY, SYGVKD. Trimming took 2 bases from V and 1 from J, leaving 12 bases between them. The length of the CDR3 is 16 residues. The CDR3 loop is CAISEDGQVSNQPQHF. The DNA of the CDR3 is TGTGCCATCAGTGAGGACGGCCAGGTGAGCAATCAGCCCCAGCATTTT.

J is TRBJ1-1 and V is TRBV20-1; D is undetermined. V lost 3 bases to trimming and J lost 7 bases, with 12 bases between them. This CDR3 has 12 amino acids. CDR1 is DFQATT, CDR2 SNEGSKA, per germline (reference sequence). CDR3: CSASWQENEAFF. The CDR3 nucleotides are TGCAGTGCTAGTTGGCAGGAGAATGAAGCTTTCTTT.

The rearrangement links TRBV5-1 to TRBJ1-1, with unresolved D. The CDR3 covers 12 residues. V was clipped by 1 base and J by 3 bases, with 4 bases between them. Germline CDR1 is SGHRS and CDR2 is YFSETQ. The CDR3 nucleotides are TGCGCCAGCAGCTTGCCAGACACTGAAGCTTTCTTT. Translating it yields CASSLPDTEAFF.

The chain couples TRBV18 to TRBJ1-6; 7 bases match TRBD1. V gave up 3 bases and J gave up 7 bases; unmatched junction bases: 6. The CDR3 is 15 amino acids. The germline V gene encodes CDR1 KGHSH and CDR2 LQKENI. Here the CDR3 reads CASSPGQADNSPLHF. In DNA form, the CDR3 reads TGTGCCAGCTCACCTGGACAGGCAGACAATTCACCCCTCCACTTT.

The V call is TRBV24-1, the J call TRBJ2-2; D gene ambiguous. Germline V gives CDR1 KGHDR, CDR2 SFDVKD. CDR3 length: 14 residues. V lost 8 bases and J lost 0, with 9 bases in between. The CDR3 bases are TGTGCCACCAAGCCAGGCGCGAACACCGGGGAGCTGTTTTTT. This gives the protein CATKPGANTGELFF.

The V gene is TRBV4-1, the J gene TRBJ1-4; 7 bases line up with TRBD1. Germline loops: CDR1 MGHRA, CDR2 YSYEKL. CDR3 length: 16 amino acids. The V segment lost 4 bases and the J segment 8 bases; nucleotides outside the gene matches: 13. CDR3 sequence reads: CASSRNPTGVGEKLFF. CDR3 nucleotide sequence: TGCGCCAGCAGCCGGAACCCTACAGGGGTAGGAGAAAAACTGTTTTTT.

CDR3 DNA: TGTGCCAGTAGTCGCTTGACCCTAGAGAATCAGCCCCAGCATTTT. Translation gives CASSRLTLENQPQHF. The chain joins TRBV19 to TRBJ1-5; D unresolved. Germline lookup yields CDR1 LNHDA and CDR2 SQIVND (reference sequence). Between the trimmed V and J ends, which lost 5 bases and 4 bases, there was a span of 15 bases. The CDR3 is 15 amino acids.

J is TRBJ1-1 and V is TRBV11-2, with D hard to call. Trimming shortened V by 2 bases and J by 2 bases, and 15 bases separated the two germline ends. Per germline, CDR1 SGHAT and CDR2 FQNNGV. This CDR3 is 16 amino acids long. As DNA, the CDR3 is TGTGCCAGCAGCTTAAGTTCGGTCATCCTTAACACTGAAGCTTTCTTT. Its protein product is CASSLSSVILNTEAFF.

The chain uses TRBV21-1 and TRBJ2-1; the D call of TRBD1 is as the table states it, not checked on the DNA. TRBV21-1 is described as a pseudogene. The CDR3 is 14 residues long. CDR3 DNA: TGTGCCAGCAGCAGCACAGGGGCGTACAATGAGCAGTTCTTC. It yields the protein CASSSTGAYNEQFF.

The chain has TRBV19 and TRBJ1-5; D gene uncertain. The CDR3 length is 13 residues. Trimming took 3 bases from V and 7 from J, leaving 10 bases between them. Germline V gene lookup returns CDR1 LNHDA and CDR2 SQIVND (reference sequence). CDR3 DNA: TGTGCCAGTAGTATTCAGGTCGGACAGCCCCAGCATTTT. This gives the protein CASSIQVGQPQHF.

A single count supports this clone. The chain has TRBV29-1 and TRBJ2-4; 9 nucleotides align to TRBD1. Looked up from germline, CDR1 is SQVTM and CDR2 is ANQGSEA. There are 14 residues in the CDR3. The trim removed 4 bases at V and 7 bases at J, leaving 8 bases unmatched. The CDR3 bases are TGCAGCGTTGGGCCCGGGACAGGGCGGAACATTCAGTACTTC. This sequence encodes CSVGPGTGRNIQYF.

This chain uses TRBV19 with TRBJ1-2, with 9 bases aligning to TRBD1. The ends lost 3 bases at V and 6 bases at J; junction bases unmatched: 2. CDR3 length equals 13 residues. The germline CDR1 and CDR2 sequences are LNHDA and SQIVND (reference sequence). The CDR3 here is CASSITGGHGYTF. The CDR3 DNA sequence: TGTGCCAGTAGTATTACAGGGGGCCATGGCTACACCTTC.

The rearrangement uses TRBV28 and TRBJ1-2; D gene unclear. The germline CDR1 and CDR2 sequences are MDHEN and SYDVKM. Trimming shortened V by 7 bases and J by 0 bases, and 9 bases separated the two germline ends. CDR3 size: 13 residues. The CDR3 DNA sequence: TGTGCCAGCATCTCCCCAGCTAACTATGGCTACACCTTC. It codes for CASISPANYGYTF.